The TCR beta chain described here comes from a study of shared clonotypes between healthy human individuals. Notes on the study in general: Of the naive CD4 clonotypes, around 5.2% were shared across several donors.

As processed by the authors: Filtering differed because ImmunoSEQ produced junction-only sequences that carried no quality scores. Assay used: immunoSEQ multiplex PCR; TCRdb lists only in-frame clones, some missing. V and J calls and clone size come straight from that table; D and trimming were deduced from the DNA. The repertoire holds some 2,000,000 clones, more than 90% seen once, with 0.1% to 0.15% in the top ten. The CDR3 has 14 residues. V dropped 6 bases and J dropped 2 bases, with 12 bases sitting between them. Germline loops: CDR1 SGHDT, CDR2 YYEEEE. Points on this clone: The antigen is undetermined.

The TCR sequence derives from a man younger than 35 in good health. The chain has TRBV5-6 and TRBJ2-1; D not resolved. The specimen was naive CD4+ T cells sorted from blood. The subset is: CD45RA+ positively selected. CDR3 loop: CASTRLAAYNEQFF. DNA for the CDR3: TGTGCCAGCACAAGGTTGGCAGCCTACAATGAGCAGTTCTTC.